These T cell receptor beta chains were read from a single sample in a study of shared clonotypes between healthy human individuals. The table came from immunoSEQ multiplex PCR; TCRdb's copy has only in-frame clones and leaves some out. Among about 2 million clones, roughly 94% were seen once, and the ten largest hold more than 0.1%. Sequenced sample: naive CD4+ T cells sorted from blood. All receptors derive from a man younger than 35 in good health. Both conserved end residues are part of each CDR3. The D gene is left open where the match is weak. Size is omitted from some rows. Given values are once, few, many or a class for expanded clones.

clone_size d_call j_call v_call cdr3_nt cdr3_aa
NA NA TRBJ1-5 TRBV19 TGTGCCAGTCGGAGGGGTGGAAGCAATCAGCCCCAGCATTTT CASRRGGSNQPQHF
NA NA TRBJ1-5 TRBV2 TGTGCCAGCAGGATCGACTTTCTTAGGGCTCAGCCCCAGCATTTT CASRIDFLRAQPQHF
NA NA TRBJ1-2 TRBV11-2 TGTGCCAGCACCCCCTTGGGGCAGATCAACTATGGCTACACCTTC CASTPLGQINYGYTF
NA NA TRBJ2-2 TRBV4-1 TGCGCCAGCAGCCAAGTTGGCCTAGTAAACACCGGGGAGCTGTTTTTT CASSQVGLVNTGELFF
once TRBD1 TRBJ1-2 TRBV4-3 TGCGCCAGCAGCCATGCTGACAGGGAGGGATATGGCTACACCTTC CASSHADREGYGYTF
NA TRBD1 TRBJ2-1 TRBV6-5 TGTGCCAGCAGGCGTCGACAGGGCAATGAGCAGTTCTTC CASRRRQGNEQFF
NA NA TRBJ2-2 TRBV6-6 TGTGCCAGCCAATTGGGTGGGCTACTGAACACCGGGGAGCTGTTTTTT CASQLGGLLNTGELFF
few TRBD2 TRBJ2-7 TRBV6-1 TGTGCCAGCACCGAACGGGGGGATGGGACCTACGAGCAGTACTTC CASTERGDGTYEQYF
NA TRBD2 TRBJ2-3 TRBV11-3 TGTGCCAGCAGCAAGGGGACTAGCGGGGGGGCAGGCACAGATACGCAGTATTTT CASSKGTSGGAGTDTQYF
NA NA TRBJ2-2 TRBV19 TGTGCCAGTAGTATGCGAGCCGGGGAGCTGTTTTTT CASSMRAGELFF
NA NA TRBJ2-7 TRBV28 TGTGCCAGCAGTTTACCCGGTCACCAGTCCTACGAGCAGTACTTC CASSLPGHQSYEQYF
NA NA TRBJ2-7 TRBV9 TGTGCCAGCAGCGTAGGCTTGGTCCGGGACGATACCTACGAGCAGTACTTC CASSVGLVRDDTYEQYF
NA TRBD2 TRBJ2-1 TRBV4-1 TGCGCCAGCAGCCAAGGGACTAGCGGGAGGAAGCAGTTCTTC CASSQGTSGRKQFF
NA NA TRBJ1-4 TRBV5-1 TGCGCCAGCAGCTTGGATCCAACTAATGAAAAACTGTTTTTT CASSLDPTNEKLFF
NA NA TRBJ2-2 TRBV7-3 TGTGCCAGCAGCCCCGGACAGATAAACACCGGGGAGCTGTTTTTT CASSPGQINTGELFF
NA NA TRBJ1-1 TRBV2 TGTGCCAGCATTCGGACATACACCAACACTGAAGCTTTCTTT CASIRTYTNTEAFF
NA NA TRBJ1-6 TRBV9 TGTGCCAGCAGCGTAGGGCAAGGGCTCATAGGACCCCTCCACTTT CASSVGQGLIGPLHF
NA NA TRBJ1-6 TRBV5-4 TGTGCCAGCAGCTTGGAGAGGGCCGTAAATTCACCCCTCCACTTT CASSLERAVNSPLHF
NA NA TRBJ1-5 TRBV21-1 TGTGCCAGCAGCTACTGGACAGGGGGATTCTCTCAGCCCCAGCATTTT CASSYWTGGFSQPQHF
NA NA TRBJ1-6 TRBV10-3 TGTGCCATCAGTGAGTCCGGCACACGGACCTATAATTCACCCCTCCACTTT CAISESGTRTYNSPLHF
NA NA TRBJ2-7 TRBV6-5 TGTGCCAGCAGCTCCCCCGGTGGCGAGCAGTACTTC CASSSPGGEQYF
NA NA TRBJ1-4 TRBV5-4 TGTGCCAGCAGCCAGAGGGAGGTTGGTGAAAAACTGTTTTTT CASSQREVGEKLFF
NA NA TRBJ1-2 TRBV6-6 TGTGCCAGCAGTTACTCGACAGATTATGGCTACACCTTC CASSYSTDYGYTF
NA NA TRBJ2-7 TRBV11-2 TGTGCCAGCAGCTTAGCGCGGGCAACCTACGAGCAGTACTTC CASSLARATYEQYF
NA NA TRBJ2-3 TRBV11-2 TGTGCCAGCAGCTTTCTAGACACAGATACGCAGTATTTT CASSFLDTDTQYF
NA NA TRBJ1-1 TRBV7-8 TGTGCCAGCAGCTTAGCGGACGGGGCAGGGTCTGAAGCTTTCTTT CASSLADGAGSEAFF
NA NA TRBJ2-1 TRBV29-1 TGCAGCGTTGACGTCGGGCTAGCGTACAATGAGCAGTTCTTC CSVDVGLAYNEQFF
NA NA TRBJ1-3 TRBV7-2 TGTGCCAGCGGGTACGGACCGGCTGGAAACACCATATATTTT CASGYGPAGNTIYF
NA NA TRBJ2-3 TRBV20-1 TGCAGTGTTCGAGACATGGGTACGCAGTATTTT CSVRDMGTQYF
NA TRBD2 TRBJ2-1 TRBV28 TGTGCCAGCAGTGACGGGACTAGCGGGAGATCGGGCCATGAGCAGTTCTTC CASSDGTSGRSGHEQFF
NA TRBD1 TRBJ1-2 TRBV30 TGTGCCTGGAGTGTAAGGGACAGGGGGAAAGCTAACTATGGCTACACCTTC CAWSVRDRGKANYGYTF
NA NA TRBJ1-1 TRBV20-1 TGCAGTGCTAGAAAAGGGTCTGAAGCTTTCTTT CSARKGSEAFF
NA TRBD2 TRBJ2-5 TRBV10-3 TGTGCCAACTTCATTCCTAGCGGGAGGGCCGGCAGAGAGACCCAGTACTTC CANFIPSGRAGRETQYF
NA NA TRBJ1-1 TRBV2 TGTGCCAGCAGTGGGGTCGACAGCTATGAAGCTTTCTTT CASSGVDSYEAFF
NA NA TRBJ1-4 TRBV2 TGTGCCAGCACCCAAGACAGTGGACGTGAAAAACTGTTTTTT CASTQDSGREKLFF
NA NA TRBJ1-1 TRBV6-1 TGTGCCAGCAGATGGCTCACTGAAGCTTTCTTT CASRWLTEAFF